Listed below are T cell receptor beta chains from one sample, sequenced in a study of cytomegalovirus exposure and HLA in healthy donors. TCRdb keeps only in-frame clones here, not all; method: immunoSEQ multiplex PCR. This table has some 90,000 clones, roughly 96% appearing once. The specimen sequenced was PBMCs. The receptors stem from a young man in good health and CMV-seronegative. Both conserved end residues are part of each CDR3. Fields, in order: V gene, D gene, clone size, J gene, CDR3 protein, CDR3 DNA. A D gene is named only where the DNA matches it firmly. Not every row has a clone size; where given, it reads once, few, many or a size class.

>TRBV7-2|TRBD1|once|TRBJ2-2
CASSKQGTTNTGELFF
TGTGCCAGCAGCAAACAGGGGACCACGAACACCGGGGAGCTGTTTTTT
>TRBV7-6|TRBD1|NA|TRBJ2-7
CASSLRTGQLSSYEQYF
TGTGCCAGCAGCCTAAGGACAGGTCAACTCAGCTCCTACGAGCAGTACTTC
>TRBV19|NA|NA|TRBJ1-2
CASSPGQRANYGYTF
TGTGCCAGTAGTCCCGGACAGCGCGCTAACTATGGCTACACCTTC
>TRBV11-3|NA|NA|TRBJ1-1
CASSLSRNQGYAEAFF
TGTGCCAGCAGCTTATCCCGAAACCAGGGCTACGCTGAAGCTTTCTTT
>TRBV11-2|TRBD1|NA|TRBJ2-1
CASSTTGGNEQFF
TGTGCCAGCAGCACGACAGGGGGCAATGAGCAGTTCTTC
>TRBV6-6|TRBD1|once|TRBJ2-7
CASSYSRGQGGYEQYF
TGTGCCAGCAGTTACTCGAGGGGACAGGGGGGCTACGAGCAGTACTTC
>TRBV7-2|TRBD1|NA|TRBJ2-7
CASSSSGQGNEQYF
TGTGCCAGCAGTTCTTCAGGACAGGGGAACGAGCAGTACTTC
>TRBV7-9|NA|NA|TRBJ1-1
CASSLTGEPVAFF
TGTGCCAGCAGCTTGACAGGCGAACCTGTAGCTTTCTTT
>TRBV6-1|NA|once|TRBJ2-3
CASKDSADTQYF
TGTGCCAGTAAGGACTCAGCGGATACGCAGTATTTT
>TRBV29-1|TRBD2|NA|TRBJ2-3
CSVDLAGGTSTDTQYF
TGCAGCGTTGACCTAGCGGGAGGGACTAGCACAGATACGCAGTATTTT
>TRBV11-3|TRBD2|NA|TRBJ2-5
CASSLRTSGSLETQYF
TGTGCCAGCAGCTTAAGGACTAGCGGGAGTTTGGAGACCCAGTACTTC
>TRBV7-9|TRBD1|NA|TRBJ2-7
CASSLAPGGDEQYF
TGTGCCAGCAGCTTAGCCCCAGGGGGCGACGAGCAGTACTTC
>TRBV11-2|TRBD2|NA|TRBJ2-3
CASSLSGEGLGWCGGYF
TGTGCCAGCAGCTTATCGGGGGAGGGACTCGGCTGGTGTGGTGGGTATTTT
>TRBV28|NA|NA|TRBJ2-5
CASSRSRIETQYF
TGTGCCAGCAGCCGGTCTAGGATCGAGACCCAGTACTTC
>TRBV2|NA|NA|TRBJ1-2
CASLRALYPANYGYTF
TGTGCCAGCTTGAGGGCGCTCTATCCCGCTAACTATGGCTACACCTTC
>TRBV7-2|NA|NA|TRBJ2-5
CASSLVLARQETQYF
TGTGCCAGCAGCCTCGTACTCGCTAGACAAGAGACCCAGTACTTC
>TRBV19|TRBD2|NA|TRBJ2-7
CASSIGWPSGSSEQYF
TGTGCCAGTAGTATAGGTTGGCCTAGCGGGAGTAGCGAGCAGTACTTC
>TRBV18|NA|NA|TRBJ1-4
CASSLNEKLFF
TGTGCCAGCTCACTAAATGAAAAACTGTTTTTT
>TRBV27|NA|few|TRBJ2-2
CASRSYSGLNTGELFF
TGTGCCAGCAGGTCCTACAGCGGGCTAAACACCGGGGAGCTGTTTTTT
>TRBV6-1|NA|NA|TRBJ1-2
CAILREIEGYTF
TGTGCCATCCTAAGGGAGATAGAGGGCTACACCTTC
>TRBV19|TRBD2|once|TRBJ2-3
CASSLTSGRPDTQYF
TGTGCCAGTAGTTTGACTAGCGGGAGGCCAGATACGCAGTATTTT
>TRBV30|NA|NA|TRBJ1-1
CAWSYPGGWGTEAFF
TGTGCCTGGAGTTATCCCGGGGGTTGGGGCACTGAAGCTTTCTTT
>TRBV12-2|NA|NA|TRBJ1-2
CASRLYPGRAYGYTF
TGTGCAAGTCGCTTATACCCCGGCAGGGCCTATGGCTACACCTTC
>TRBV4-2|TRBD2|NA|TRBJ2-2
CASSRRLAGANTGELFF
TGTGCCAGCAGCCGACGCCTAGCGGGGGCGAACACCGGGGAGCTGTTTTTT
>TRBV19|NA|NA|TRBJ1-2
CASSISGSLNGYTF
TGTGCCAGTAGTATAAGCGGGTCGCTAAATGGCTACACCTTC
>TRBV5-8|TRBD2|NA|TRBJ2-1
CASSSASGGYNEQFF
TGTGCCAGCAGCTCGGCTAGCGGGGGCTACAATGAGCAGTTCTTC
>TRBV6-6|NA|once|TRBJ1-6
CASRPQGDNSPLHF
TGTGCCAGCAGACCCCAGGGCGATAATTCACCCCTCCACTTT
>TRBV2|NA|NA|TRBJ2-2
CASIRGNGGTGELFF
TGTGCCAGCATTCGCGGGAACGGAGGCACCGGGGAGCTGTTTTTT
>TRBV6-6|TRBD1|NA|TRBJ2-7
CASSYPLDRLRYEQYF
TGTGCCAGCAGTTACCCCTTGGACAGGCTACGGTACGAGCAGTACTTC
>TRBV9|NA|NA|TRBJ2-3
CASSSGGLGTDTQYF
TGTGCCAGCAGCTCAGGGGGGTTGGGCACAGATACGCAGTATTTT
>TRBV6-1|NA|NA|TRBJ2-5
CASSATGTFQETQYF
TGTGCCAGCAGCGCGACTGGGACTTTCCAAGAGACCCAGTACTTC
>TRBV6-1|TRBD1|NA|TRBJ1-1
CASRDPGQLNTEAFF
TGTGCCAGCAGAGATCCGGGACAGCTGAACACTGAAGCTTTCTTT
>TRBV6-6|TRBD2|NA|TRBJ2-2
CASSQGEGPTGELFF
TGTGCCAGCAGTCAAGGGGAGGGGCCCACCGGGGAGCTGTTTTTT